This T cell receptor (beta chain) came from a study of Graves' ophthalmopathy and Graves' hyperthyroidism. Turning to the study itself: Pretreatment peripheral blood was obtained at initial diagnosis.

Study-wide points: Ophthalmopathy progression was predicted with around 71% sensitivity and about 74% specificity.

The authors amplified TCR beta CDR3 regions from RNA transcripts. An initial RT-PCR round employing HTBI primers preceded a second-round multiplex PCR. TCRdb processed the multiplex PCR reads anew with MiXCR; each CDR3 protein has one entry. Among approximately 210,000 distinct CDR3 sequences listed, over 25% were seen once. The CDR3 contains 14 residues. The V gene's germline CDR1 is MDHEN and CDR2 SYDVKM. V shed 2 bases and J shed 0 bases, with 7 bases lying between them. This clonotype has ten or more counts. The target antigen is unknown. Uncontrolled infections, other autoimmune diseases, pregnancy or lactation barred patients from enrollment. About 10 ml of fresh blood yielded the PBMCs by density gradient.

Sequencing was done on a sample of peripheral blood. The chain uses TRBV28 and TRBJ2-5; D possibly corresponds to TRBD1 (6 bases). The clonotype was recovered from a man aged 45-65 years with Graves' ophthalmopathy. The CDR3 protein is CASSLTGYQETQYF. CDR3 in DNA: TGTGCCAGCAGTTTAACAGGGTACCAAGAGACCCAGTACTTC.